Following are 8 T cell receptor beta chains from one sample sequenced in a study of naive and memory T cell subsets. Noted treatment: skin biopsy from PPD injection site in Mantoux-positive individual. TCR cDNA received a 3' ligated oligonucleotide that carried a UMI. Amplification of ligated cDNA took four PCR rounds with SP2 and nested alpha and beta constant primers. TCRdb passed the UMI-ligation and nested PCR reads through MiXCR, listing each CDR3 protein once. Of 35,000 to 40,000 distinct CDR3 sequences detected, approximately 10% appear once; the ten largest clones hold 3.5% to 5%. Sequenced material: skin, taken from a tuberculin skin test site. Every receptor here comes from an adult in good health.

This clonotype was observed at least ten times. The chain couples TRBV28 to TRBJ2-3, with D perhaps being TRBD1 or TRBD2 (7 bases each). The germline gives CDR1 MDHEN, CDR2 SYDVKM. V was clipped by 6 bases and J by 8 bases, with 24 bases between them. The CDR3 sequence is 16 residues long. The DNA of the CDR3 is TGTGCCAGCAGAGGGCAGGGGGGGGGGTACCGAGGTACGCAGTATTTT. Translating gives CASRGQGGGYRGTQYF. Supplemented by reference TRBV28 and TRBJ2-3, the full variable domain reads DVKVTQSSRYLVKRTGEKVFLECVQDMDHENMFWYRQDPGLGLRLIYFSYDVKMKEKGDIPEGYSVSREKKERFSLILESASTNQTSMYLCASRGQGGGYRGTQYFGPGTRLTVL.

The CDR3: CASSLVRGGETQYF. The CDR3 nucleotides read TGTGCCAGCAGTTTGGTACGCGGCGGAGAGACCCAGTACTTC. This chain joins TRBV28 and TRBJ2-5; D call uncertain. CDR3 length: 14 amino acids. Trimming took 3 bases from V and 4 from J, leaving 12 bases between them. Germline CDR1 and CDR2: MDHEN and SYDVKM.

This clonotype was counted between two and nine times. The chain carries TRBV6-5 and TRBJ1-5; tentative D call: TRBD1 (6 bases). V was cut by 6 bases and J by 14 bases, with 14 bases left in between. Per germline, CDR1 MNHEY and CDR2 SVGAGI. This CDR3 comprises 11 residues. DNA for the CDR3: TGTGCCAGCAGGAGACAGGACAAGGAGCATTTT. This translates into CASRRQDKEHF.

This clonotype is labeled medium-sized. The chain uses TRBV29-1 and TRBJ1-5; D unclear. The germline CDR1 and CDR2 sequences are SQVTM and ANQGSEA. This CDR3 comprises 15 residues. V was pared by 5 bases and J by 2 bases, with 16 bases between. CDR3 protein: CSVLGVGGGNQPQHF. DNA of the CDR3: TGCAGCGTTCTTGGGGTGGGCGGAGGCAATCAGCCCCAGCATTTT.

This clonotype came up many times. The chain is built from TRBV27 and TRBJ2-6; D unclear. V was cut by 1 base and J by 1 base, with 2 bases left in between. This CDR3 has 14 amino acids. Germline-derived CDR1 and CDR2 are MNHEY and SMNVEV (reference sequence). The chain's CDR3 is CASSLFSGANVLTF. The CDR3 DNA reads TGTGCCAGCAGTTTATTTTCTGGGGCCAACGTCCTGACTTTC.

The sample holds many counts of this clonotype. J is TRBJ1-1 and V is TRBV10-3; D possibly corresponds to TRBD1 (6 bases). V shed 2 bases and J shed 4 bases, with 11 bases lying between them. Germline loops: CDR1 ENHRY, CDR2 SYGVKD. The CDR3 consists of 14 residues. CDR3: CAISEVQGGTEAFF. Written as DNA, the CDR3 is TGTGCCATCAGTGAGGTACAGGGTGGCACTGAAGCTTTCTTT.

This clonotype was recorded at least ten times. CDR3 sequence: CASSLFPQEDGYTF. The CDR3 DNA sequence: TGTGCCAGCAGCTTGTTCCCCCAGGAGGATGGCTACACCTTC. The rearrangement uses TRBV5-6 and TRBJ1-2; D not resolved. This CDR3 region has 14 residues. The ends were cut back, 1 base at V and 6 bases at J, with 13 bases in the middle. From germline, CDR1 is SGHDT and CDR2 YYEEEE.

The sample holds a few counts of this clonotype. J is TRBJ2-3 and V is TRBV6-5; a possible D gene is TRBD1 (6 bases). In germline, CDR1 is MNHEY, CDR2 SVGAGI. The CDR3 runs to 14 residues. With 2 bases removed from V and 3 bases from J, the gap between germline ends came to 9 bases. The CDR3 protein is CASSYRDKTDTQYF. The CDR3 nucleotides read TGTGCCAGCAGTTACCGGGACAAAACAGATACGCAGTATTTT.